This T cell receptor (beta chain) was sequenced in a study of blood T cell repertoires in COVID-19. Study summary: Donors in the United States, Italy and Spain gave samples during acute or convalescent COVID-19.

J was trimmed by 8 bases and V by 7 bases; bases with no gene match: 6. The CDR3 loop spans 13 amino acids. In germline, CDR1 is SNHLY, CDR2 FYNNEI. Ages ranged from about 18 to 100 years, with residence in about 24 US areas. Either two negative PCRs, clearance, or symptom resolution qualified Cohort 3 donors as recovered. Profiling relied on immunoSEQ multiplex PCR, and the TCRdb table lists in-frame clones only, not all of them. The sample has approximately 300,000 clones; about 92% are singletons. The sequence derives from a woman in her 30s who had recovered from COVID-19. Sequenced material: PBMCs or T cells enriched from blood (not recorded which). The V and J genes are TRBV2 and TRBJ1-4, with 8 bases fitting TRBD1. The CDR3 protein is CASTDRVREKLFF. The DNA for the CDR3 is TGTGCCAGCACGGACAGGGTACGGGAAAAACTGTTTTTT.